The entry that follows covers one TCR beta chain sequence. Produced via immunoSEQ multiplex PCR; TCRdb's table is partial and in-frame only. The sample includes over 130,000 clones, approximately 90% of them seen just once. The record originates from a study of blood T cell repertoires in COVID-19. Looking at the study overall: Collection of acute and convalescent COVID-19 samples took place in the United States, Italy and Spain. Nucleic acid was either cDNA or gDNA, and it came from T cells, B-cell-depleted T cells, or PBMCs.

V was cut by 0 bases and J by 0 bases, with 7 bases left in between. Germline values: CDR1 SGHDT, CDR2 YYEEEE. The CDR3 is made up of 14 amino acids. The sequence came from a human donor in a cohort sampled during active COVID-19. The specimen sequenced was peripheral blood. J is TRBJ2-7 and V is TRBV5-6; D might be TRBD2 (5 bases). CDR3 bases: TGTGCCAGCAGCTTGGTGGGGAGCTCCTACGAGCAGTACTTC. Its protein product is CASSLVGSSYEQYF.